What follows are 10 T cell receptor beta chains derived from one specimen sequenced in a study of T cells in localized non-small cell lung cancer. TCRdb's table, derived via immunoSEQ multiplex PCR, lists solely in-frame clones and lacks some. The sample holds fewer than 35,000 clones; around 93% are singletons and the top ten take approximately 5%. The sample here was PBMCs, taken before any cancer treatment. Every receptor here comes from a man aged 35-69 years with stage II lung adenocarcinoma.

V gene TRBV27 combines with J gene TRBJ1-2; maybe TRBD1 (5 bases). CDR3 length: 16 residues. CDR1 is MNHEY and CDR2 is SMNVEV in the germline V gene (reference sequence). V lost 0 bases to trimming and J lost 2 bases, with 13 bases between them. CDR3 sequence: CASSLSLSTVNYGYTF. The CDR3 nucleotides read TGTGCCAGCAGTTTATCGTTGTCGACAGTAAACTATGGCTACACCTTC.

This sequence joins TRBV7-9 and TRBJ2-6; a weak D match, TRBD2 (5 bases). The CDR3 is made up of 17 amino acids. Trimming shortened V by 5 bases and J by 0 bases, and 14 bases separated the two germline ends. Germline V gene lookup returns CDR1 SEHNR and CDR2 FQNEAQ (reference sequence). The CDR3 reads CASSTRTGSSGANVLTF. CDR3 in DNA: TGTGCCAGCAGCACGCGGACGGGGAGCTCTGGGGCCAACGTCCTGACTTTC.

The J gene is TRBJ1-1, the V gene TRBV30; 10 bases fit TRBD1. The germline V gene has CDR1 GTSNPN and CDR2 SVGIG (reference sequence). The length of the CDR3 is 14 residues. With 1 base clipped from V and 6 bases from J, the junction kept 5 bases outside the gene matches. The CDR3 coding sequence is TGTGCCTGGAGTGGGGACAGGGGCCCTGCTGAAGCTTTCTTT. Its protein product is CAWSGDRGPAEAFF.

CDR3 residues: CASSRGGRVAGELFF. The CDR3 nucleotides read TGTGCCAGCAGCCGCGGGGGCAGGGTGGCCGGGGAGCTGTTTTTT. The rearrangement joins TRBV14 to TRBJ2-2; D is possibly TRBD2 (7 bases). V shed 4 bases and J shed 6 bases, with 15 bases lying between them. Germline V gene data show CDR1 as SGHDN and CDR2 as FVKESK. The CDR3 covers 15 residues.

The chain couples TRBV14 to TRBJ2-3, with 7 bases aligning to TRBD1. The germline V gene encodes CDR1 SGHDN and CDR2 FVKESK. This CDR3 contains 19 residues. The J segment lost 2 bases and the V segment lost 0 bases, leaving 14 bases of the junction unmatched. The CDR3 spells CASSQDGTATSLFTDTQYF. CDR3 coding DNA: TGTGCCAGCAGCCAAGATGGGACAGCTACCTCACTATTCACAGATACGCAGTATTTT.

This chain uses TRBV2 with TRBJ2-1; 10 bases align to TRBD2. Germline CDR1 and CDR2: SNHLY and FYNNEI. The CDR3 contains 15 residues. J gave up 6 bases and V 6 bases, and 8 bases lay outside the gene matches. CDR3 amino acids: CASRLLAGSFNEQFF. CDR3 sequence (DNA): TGTGCCAGCAGGCTACTAGCGGGGAGTTTCAATGAGCAGTTCTTC.

The chain's CDR3 is CASSLLGGWSNQPQHF. In DNA form, the CDR3 reads TGTGCCAGCAGTCTCCTAGGGGGCTGGAGCAATCAGCCCCAGCATTTT. This chain connects TRBV28 to TRBJ1-5; 7 bases are shared with TRBD1. This CDR3 contains 16 residues. V trimming: 5 bases; J trimming: 1 base; junction bases outside the gene matches: 8. CDR1 and CDR2 from the germline V gene are MDHEN and SYDVKM.

The rearrangement links TRBV28 to TRBJ1-1, with D uncertain. With 4 bases removed from V and 1 base from J, the gap between germline ends came to 10 bases. Looked up from germline, CDR1 is MDHEN and CDR2 is SYDVKM. The CDR3 runs to 14 residues. This chain's CDR3 is CASSSAGANTEAFF. In DNA, the CDR3 is TGTGCCAGCAGTTCGGCAGGAGCGAACACTGAAGCTTTCTTT.

The J gene is TRBJ2-7, the V gene TRBV18, with D unresolved. The CDR3 extends over 11 amino acids. V was cut by 5 bases and J by 3 bases, with 5 bases left in between. Germline-derived CDR1 and CDR2 are KGHSH and LQKENI. CDR3: CASSNIYEQYF. The CDR3 DNA is TGTGCCAGCTCAAACATCTACGAGCAGTACTTC.

This clone was observed a few times. CDR3 amino acids: CASSLVGIPSGNTIYF. In DNA, the CDR3 is TGTGCCAGCAGCTTAGTGGGGATCCCCTCTGGAAACACCATATATTTT. J is TRBJ1-3 and V is TRBV7-2; D not certain. The ends were cut back, 1 base at V and 0 bases at J, with 10 bases in the middle. In germline, CDR1 is SGHTA, CDR2 FQGNSA. The CDR3 extends over 16 amino acids. Full variable domain (remainder filled in from reference TRBV7-2 and TRBJ1-3): GAGVSQSPSNKVTEKGKDVELRCDPISGHTALYWYRQSLGQGLEFLIYFQGNSAPDKSGLPSDRFSAERTGGSVSTLTIQRTQQEDSAVYLCASSLVGIPSGNTIYFGEGSWLTVV.